A single sample is the source of the 12 T cell receptor beta chains below, sequenced in a study of T cells in Graves' hyperthyroidism and ophthalmopathy. The investigators amplified TCR beta CDR3 regions from RNA transcripts. The HTBI primer set was used in a first-round RT-PCR of the TCR CDR3. TCRdb used MiXCR to reprocess the multiplex PCR reads, holding one entry per CDR3 protein. Found here are 600,000 to 700,000 distinct CDR3 sequences, 14% to 15% of them singletons; the top ten hold roughly 4.3%. Sequencing used blood. The receptors were gathered from a woman between 40 and 55 years old with Graves' ophthalmopathy.

This clonotype was recorded at least ten times. The V call is TRBV6-1, the J call TRBJ2-2, with 8 bases identical to TRBD2. CDR3 length: 15 amino acids. The germline V gene encodes CDR1 MNHNS and CDR2 SASEGT. With 6 bases clipped from V and 5 bases from J, the junction kept 8 bases outside the gene matches. The CDR3 region is CASRTLAGWTGELFF. The CDR3 DNA follows: TGTGCCAGCAGAACCTTAGCGGGATGGACCGGGGAGCTGTTTTTT.

This clonotype appeared many times. This chain connects TRBV24-1 to TRBJ1-1; 8 positions agree with TRBD1. Germline V gene lookup returns CDR1 KGHDR and CDR2 SFDVKD. This CDR3 comprises 14 residues. V gave up 5 bases and J gave up 8 bases; unmatched junction bases: 9. Written as DNA, the CDR3 is TGTGCCACCAGTGCTACACCCGGGACAGGAGAAGCTTTCTTT. The encoded protein is CATSATPGTGEAFF.

The sample holds many counts of this clonotype. The chain combines TRBV12-3 or TRBV12-4 with TRBJ1-2; TRBD1 matches at 7 bases. This CDR3 has 12 residues. With V trimmed by 6 bases and J by 4 bases, 2 bases remained unmatched. For the CDR3, the DNA is TGTGCCAGCAGGGGACAGCTCTATGGCTACACCTTC. Protein product: CASRGQLYGYTF.

This clonotype was recorded many times. CDR3 amino acids: CASRTEISYGYTF. In DNA form, the CDR3 reads TGTGCCAGCAGGACAGAAATTTCATATGGCTACACCTTC. This chain uses TRBV6-2 or TRBV6-3 with TRBJ1-2; a possible D gene is TRBD1 (5 bases). Trimming took off 6 bases at V and 5 bases at J, with 13 bases between the two ends. Germline assignment: CDR1 MNHEY and CDR2 SVGEGT. This CDR3 spans 13 amino acids.

This clonotype was detected many times. The chain uses TRBV20-1 and TRBJ2-5; perhaps D is TRBD1 or TRBD2 (6 bases each). CDR1 is DFQATT, CDR2 SNEGSKA, per germline (reference sequence). This CDR3 spans 12 amino acids. The DNA for the CDR3 is TGCCGCCGGAGGGGGGCGGGGGAGACCCAGTACTTC. Amino acid sequence: CRRRGAGETQYF.

CDR3 nucleotides: TGCAGCCTACAGGGGGTCCAGCAAGAGACCCAGTACTTC. It yields the protein CSLQGVQQETQYF. The genes are TRBV29-1 and TRBJ2-5, with 8 nucleotides matching TRBD1. Germline assignment: CDR1 SQVTM and CDR2 ANQGSEA. V dropped 8 bases and J dropped 2; count of bases not matched to a gene: 7. The CDR3 covers 13 residues.

This clonotype has at least ten counts. The chain carries TRBV30 and TRBJ2-7; D gene ambiguous. V lost 2 bases and J 4 bases, leaving 15 bases between the germline ends. The length of the CDR3 is 14 residues. Germline CDR1 and CDR2: GTSNPN and SVGIG (reference sequence). CDR3 sequence (DNA): TGTGCCTGGAGTTCGGAAGGCCGTCGGTACGAGCAGTACTTC. Translating gives CAWSSEGRRYEQYF.

The genes are TRBV20-1 and TRBJ2-7; 11 nucleotides align to TRBD2. The V gene's germline CDR1 is DFQATT and CDR2 SNEGSKA (reference sequence). The CDR3 totals 19 residues. V shed 6 bases, J shed 0 bases, and the junction held 19 bases outside the gene matches. The CDR3 DNA sequence: TGCAGTGCCAACGCGCCGCCCGCCGGGACTAGCGGATTCTCCTACGAGCAGTACTTC. Translation: CSANAPPAGTSGFSYEQYF.

This clonotype was detected many times. The genes are TRBV19 and TRBJ1-1, with TRBD1 as a possible D gene (6 bases). CDR1 LNHDA and CDR2 SQIVND come from the germline V gene (reference sequence). The CDR3 spans 16 residues. Trimming removed 9 bases at V and 3 bases at J, with 23 bases between. CDR3 amino acids: CASDQGLTFQYTEAFF. CDR3 in DNA: TGTGCCAGCGACCAGGGGCTCACCTTTCAATACACTGAAGCTTTCTTT.

This clonotype showed up many times. J is TRBJ2-2 and V is TRBV10-3; D unresolved. V lost 10 bases, J lost 6 bases, and 12 bases lay in between. The CDR3 spans 12 residues. Germline CDR1 is ENHRY and CDR2 is SYGVKD. For the CDR3, the DNA is TGTGCCACCGCTTCTATCTCCGGGGAGCTGTTTTTT. Translating it yields CATASISGELFF.

The table lists this clonotype with many counts. V is TRBV28 and J is TRBJ1-1; no clear D. The CDR3 is 15 amino acids. The germline V and J ends were trimmed by 6 bases and 3 bases, with 17 bases remaining between them. Germline V lookup: CDR1 MDHEN, CDR2 SYDVKM. CDR3 bases: TGTGCCAGCAGCCGCGGACCCTATCGGGACACTGAAGCTTTCTTT. This translates into CASSRGPYRDTEAFF. Filled out from reference TRBV28 and TRBJ1-1, the complete variable domain reads DVKVTQSSRYLVKRTGEKVFLECVQDMDHENMFWYRQDPGLGLRLIYFSYDVKMKEKGDIPEGYSVSREKKERFSLILESASTNQTSMYLCASSRGPYRDTEAFFGQGTRLTVV.

This clonotype was recorded a few times. The junction departs from the called germline gene at one end, perhaps through a read error. V is TRBV30 and J is TRBJ2-2, with D unclear. Germline V CDR1 and CDR2: GTSNPN, SVGIG (reference sequence). The CDR3 is made up of 15 amino acids. The CDR3 DNA sequence: TGTGCCTGGAGTGTAAGTGGATTAACGCAGAAGACCCGCCTTTTT. Translated, it gives CAWSVSGLTQKTRLF.